This T cell receptor beta chain was captured in a study of blood T cell repertoires in COVID-19. Study background: Both acute and convalescent COVID-19 samples were obtained from the United States, Italy and Spain. PBMCs, B-cell-depleted T cells, or T cells provided the cDNA or gDNA that made up the material.

Assay: immunoSEQ multiplex PCR; the TCRdb copy retains only in-frame clones and omits some. The sample has hundreds of thousands of clones; about 82% are singletons. One Seattle source followed patients from active infection through their disease course. This CDR3 contains 16 residues. The V end was cut by 5 bases, the J end by 0 bases, with 14 bases between. Germline V CDR1 and CDR2: MDHEN, SYDVKM. The specimen was peripheral blood. The rearrangement uses TRBV28 and TRBJ1-3, with D tentatively TRBD1 (5 bases). The origin of this receptor is a woman at least 80 years old with COVID-19, enrolled during active disease. CDR3 in DNA: TGTGCCAGCAGTCCGCCGGGACTGAGCTCTGGAAACACCATATATTTT. Its translation: CASSPPGLSSGNTIYF.